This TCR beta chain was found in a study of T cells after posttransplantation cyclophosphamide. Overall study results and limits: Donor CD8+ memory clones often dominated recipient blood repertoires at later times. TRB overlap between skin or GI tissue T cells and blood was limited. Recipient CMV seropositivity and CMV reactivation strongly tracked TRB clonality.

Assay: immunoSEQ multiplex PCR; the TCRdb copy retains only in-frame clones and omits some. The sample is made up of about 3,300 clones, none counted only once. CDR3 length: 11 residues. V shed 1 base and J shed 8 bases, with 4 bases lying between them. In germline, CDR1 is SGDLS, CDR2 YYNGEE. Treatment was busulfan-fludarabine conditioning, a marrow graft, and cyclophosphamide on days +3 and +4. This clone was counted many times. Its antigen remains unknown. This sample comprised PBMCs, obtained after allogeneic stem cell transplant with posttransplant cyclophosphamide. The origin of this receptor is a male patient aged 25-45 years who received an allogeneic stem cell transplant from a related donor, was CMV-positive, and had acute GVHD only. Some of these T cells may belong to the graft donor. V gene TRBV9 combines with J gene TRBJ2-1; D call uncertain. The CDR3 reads CASSVLDEQFF. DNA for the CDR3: TGTGCCAGCAGCGTACTAGATGAGCAGTTCTTC.